The rows below give T cell receptor beta chains drawn from one sample of a study of blood T cell repertoires in COVID-19. Here immunoSEQ multiplex PCR was the method, and the copy in TCRdb shows in-frame clones only, minus some. This table has approximately 81,000 clones, almost 85% appearing once. Sequenced material: peripheral blood. All receptors derive from a human donor in a cohort sampled during active COVID-19. The CDR3 runs from the conserved cysteine through the conserved F or W.

v_call	j_call	cdr3_length	cdr3_aa
TRBV7-9	TRBJ2-7	18	CASSLNDRVTWLRDEQYF
TRBV6-2/TRBV6-3	TRBJ1-5	16	CASSPRGLLSNQPQHF
TRBV7-2	TRBJ1-5	13	CASSQGVNQPQHF
TRBV27	TRBJ2-7	15	CASSLGQGAPYEQYF
TRBV18	TRBJ2-7	16	CASSPPSGGLSYEQYF
TRBV4-2	TRBJ2-7	14	CASSQDRGEYEQYF
TRBV4-1	TRBJ1-1	16	CASSHPGGIGDTEAFF
TRBV7-9	TRBJ1-5	17	CASSLAPSRDRVEPQHF
TRBV30	TRBJ1-2	15	CAWSQRTGSNYGYTF
TRBV23-1	TRBJ2-7	15	CASSPGQGPPYEQYF
TRBV10-2	TRBJ2-5	14	CAATRGGKEETQYF
TRBV7-3	TRBJ2-3	15	CASSTSGGGRDTQYF
TRBV18	TRBJ1-1	16	CASSPRTGAMNTEAFF
TRBV6-5	TRBJ1-2	14	CASIGGGDRYGYTF
TRBV7-3	TRBJ1-3	15	CASSLNRGPGNTIYF
TRBV5-4	TRBJ1-1	17	CASSSTTMTGADTEAFF
TRBV10-3	TRBJ1-2	13	CAISRQGQGGYTF
TRBV7-2	TRBJ2-5	12	CASSLGRETQYF
TRBV3-1/TRBV3-2	TRBJ1-1	14	CASSHRHGDTEAFF
TRBV18	TRBJ1-6	16	CASSLGQGAYNSPLHF
TRBV7-2	TRBJ2-2	16	CASRLAGQGASGELFF
TRBV3-1/TRBV3-2	TRBJ2-7	16	CASSRMRDSGSYEQYF
TRBV7-3	TRBJ1-2	15	CASSLDRGRGDGYTF
TRBV10-3	TRBJ1-1	15	CAISEPGQKNTEAFF
TRBV7-9	TRBJ2-1	11	CASRRYNEQFF
TRBV7-8	TRBJ2-5	13	CASRAGRRETQYF
TRBV7-8	TRBJ2-2	15	CASSLVGTQNGELFF
TRBV9	TRBJ1-5	15	CASSVGAVSGQPQHF
TRBV24-1	TRBJ1-1	13	CATRQGVGTEAFF
TRBV7-2	TRBJ2-7	15	CASSLGNRGANEQYF
TRBV19	TRBJ1-5	16	CASSRSWGSSNQPQHF
TRBV14	TRBJ2-7	15	CASSPSGATYYEQYF
TRBV13	TRBJ2-7	14	CASSTRQGSYEQYF
TRBV7-2	TRBJ2-7	14	CASSSDRVVSEQYF
TRBV18	TRBJ1-1	16	CASSTRIVTGNTEAFF
TRBV25-1	TRBJ1-2	12	CASSGGGNGYTF
TRBV7-9	TRBJ2-7	13	CASSSERVFKQYF
TRBV2	TRBJ1-1	14	CASSEGPGRSEAFF
TRBV7-6	TRBJ2-7	13	CASSLSATYEQYF
TRBV5-4	TRBJ1-3	14	CASTTRGAGNTIYF
TRBV30	TRBJ2-5	11	CAWSPGKTQYF
TRBV20-1	TRBJ2-3	13	CSASGGVEDTQYF
TRBV19	TRBJ2-7	15	CASSKRQGLGGEQYF
TRBV19	TRBJ1-2	16	CASSNPTGVPFYGYTF
TRBV29-1	TRBJ1-3	14	CSVEGRQGTDTIYF
TRBV18	TRBJ1-5	14	CASSPADSNQPQHF